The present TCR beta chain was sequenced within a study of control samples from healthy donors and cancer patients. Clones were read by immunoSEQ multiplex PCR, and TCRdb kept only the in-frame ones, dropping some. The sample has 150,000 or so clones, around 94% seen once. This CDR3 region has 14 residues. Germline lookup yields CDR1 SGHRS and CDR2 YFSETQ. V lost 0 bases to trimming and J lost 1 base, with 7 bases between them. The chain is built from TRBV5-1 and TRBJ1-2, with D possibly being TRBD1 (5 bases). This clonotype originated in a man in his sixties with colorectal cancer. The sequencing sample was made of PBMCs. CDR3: CASSLGGLNYGYTF. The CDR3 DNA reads TGCGCCAGCAGCTTGGGGGGCCTTAACTATGGCTACACCTTC.